This is a list of T cell receptor beta chains from one sample in a study of OX40 agonist ivuxolimab in advanced cancers. This table comes from immunoSEQ multiplex PCR, and its TCRdb copy is limited to in-frame clones, with some not included. This sample has fewer than 70,000 clones, with under 95% found just once. Here the sequenced sample was CD4+ or CD8+ T cells sorted from blood, taken in a trial of the OX40 agonist ivuxolimab. These receptors were taken from an adult with an advanced solid tumor such as melanoma, head and neck, liver or kidney cancer. The CDR3 runs from the conserved cysteine through the conserved F or W. D genes are given only for firm matches. Expanded clones get a size class; other rows say once, few or many, or leave the size out.

clone size: NA
D gene: NA
J gene: TRBJ1-1
V gene: TRBV7-9
CDR3 protein: CASSSTGTKNTEAFF
CDR3 DNA: TGTGCCAGCAGCTCAACCGGGACAAAGAACACTGAAGCTTTCTTT

clone size: NA
D gene: TRBD2
J gene: TRBJ2-2
V gene: TRBV30
CDR3 protein: CAWSVSSGIGGELFF
CDR3 DNA: TGTGCCTGGAGTGTATCTAGCGGGATTGGCGGGGAGCTGTTTTTT

clone size: NA
D gene: TRBD2
J gene: TRBJ2-7
V gene: TRBV6-6
CDR3 protein: CASTRSGRALYEQYF
CDR3 DNA: TGTGCCAGCACTAGAAGCGGGAGGGCCCTCTACGAGCAGTACTTC

clone size: NA
D gene: NA
J gene: TRBJ1-1
V gene: TRBV5-4
CDR3 protein: CASSSLFQGNTEAFF
CDR3 DNA: TGTGCCAGCAGCTCCCTATTCCAGGGGAACACTGAAGCTTTCTTT

clone size: NA
D gene: TRBD2
J gene: TRBJ2-1
V gene: TRBV18
CDR3 protein: CASSPASGSYNEQFF
CDR3 DNA: TGTGCCAGCTCACCAGCTAGCGGGTCCTACAATGAGCAGTTCTTC

clone size: NA
D gene: NA
J gene: TRBJ2-7
V gene: TRBV7-9
CDR3 protein: CASSTPRTEQYF
CDR3 DNA: TGTGCCAGCAGCACGCCTAGAACCGAGCAGTACTTC

clone size: NA
D gene: NA
J gene: TRBJ1-1
V gene: TRBV4-3
CDR3 protein: CASSQDRANTEAFF
CDR3 DNA: TGCGCCAGCAGCCAAGATCGGGCGAACACTGAAGCTTTCTTT

clone size: NA
D gene: TRBD1
J gene: TRBJ1-1
V gene: TRBV10-2
CDR3 protein: CASRTGANTEAFF
CDR3 DNA: TGCGCCAGCAGAACAGGGGCGAACACTGAAGCTTTCTTT

clone size: NA
D gene: NA
J gene: TRBJ2-5
V gene: TRBV9
CDR3 protein: CASSVGSGQETQYF
CDR3 DNA: TGTGCCAGCAGCGTAGGTAGCGGCCAAGAGACCCAGTACTTC

clone size: NA
D gene: TRBD1
J gene: TRBJ2-3
V gene: TRBV12-5
CDR3 protein: CASGLGQGDTQYF
CDR3 DNA: TGTGCTAGTGGTTTGGGACAGGGGGATACGCAGTATTTT

clone size: NA
D gene: TRBD2
J gene: TRBJ2-1
V gene: TRBV19
CDR3 protein: CASTGTSGYNEQFF
CDR3 DNA: TGTGCCAGTACCGGGACTAGCGGTTACAATGAGCAGTTCTTC

clone size: NA
D gene: NA
J gene: TRBJ2-2
V gene: TRBV5-1
CDR3 protein: CASSLRMGYGGELFF
CDR3 DNA: TGCGCCAGCAGCTTAAGAATGGGATACGGCGGGGAGCTGTTTTTT

clone size: NA
D gene: NA
J gene: TRBJ2-3
V gene: TRBV6-6
CDR3 protein: CASSYPGATDTQYF
CDR3 DNA: TGTGCCAGCAGTTATCCGGGAGCCACAGATACGCAGTATTTT

clone size: NA
D gene: TRBD1
J gene: TRBJ1-5
V gene: TRBV30
CDR3 protein: CAWSLTGDEPQHF
CDR3 DNA: TGTGCCTGGAGTCTGACAGGGGATGAGCCCCAGCATTTT

clone size: NA
D gene: NA
J gene: TRBJ2-5
V gene: TRBV19
CDR3 protein: CASSIVGMASAETQYF
CDR3 DNA: TGTGCCAGTAGTATAGTGGGGATGGCCTCCGCCGAGACCCAGTACTTC

clone size: NA
D gene: TRBD1
J gene: TRBJ2-1
V gene: TRBV6-5
CDR3 protein: CASRYGQVPFF
CDR3 DNA: TGTGCCAGCCGCTACGGACAGGTCCCGTTCTTC

clone size: NA
D gene: TRBD2
J gene: TRBJ2-1
V gene: TRBV2
CDR3 protein: CASNERELYNEQFF
CDR3 DNA: TGTGCCAGCAATGAGCGGGAACTCTACAATGAGCAGTTCTTC

clone size: NA
D gene: TRBD2
J gene: TRBJ2-3
V gene: TRBV30
CDR3 protein: CAWRLAGGLTDTQYF
CDR3 DNA: TGTGCCTGGCGACTAGCGGGAGGACTCACAGATACGCAGTATTTT

clone size: NA
D gene: TRBD1
J gene: TRBJ2-7
V gene: TRBV25-1
CDR3 protein: CAGLGTGDYEQYF
CDR3 DNA: TGTGCCGGCCTGGGGACAGGCGACTACGAGCAGTACTTC

clone size: NA
D gene: TRBD2
J gene: TRBJ2-1
V gene: TRBV9
CDR3 protein: CASSPTVAGGGPNEQFF
CDR3 DNA: TGTGCCAGCAGCCCCACCGTAGCGGGAGGGGGCCCCAATGAGCAGTTCTTC

clone size: once
D gene: NA
J gene: TRBJ2-1
V gene: TRBV21-1
CDR3 protein: CASSKRASGIRNEQFF
CDR3 DNA: TGTGCCAGCAGCAAACGCGCTAGCGGGATTCGGAATGAGCAGTTCTTC

clone size: NA
D gene: NA
J gene: TRBJ1-2
V gene: TRBV6-6
CDR3 protein: CASRIQGLERNYGYTF
CDR3 DNA: TGTGCCAGCAGGATACAGGGCCTGGAGCGAAACTATGGCTACACCTTC

clone size: NA
D gene: TRBD1
J gene: TRBJ2-4
V gene: TRBV7-9
CDR3 protein: CASSPRTGEGYGNIQYF
CDR3 DNA: TGTGCCAGCAGCCCACGTACAGGGGAAGGATACGGAAACATTCAGTACTTC

clone size: few
D gene: NA
J gene: TRBJ2-2
V gene: TRBV30
CDR3 protein: CAWSGPVTVGELFF
CDR3 DNA: TGTGCCTGGAGTGGCCCAGTTACCGTCGGGGAGCTGTTTTTT

clone size: once
D gene: TRBD2
J gene: TRBJ2-7
V gene: TRBV5-1
CDR3 protein: CASSFTSGSYEQYF
CDR3 DNA: TGCGCCAGCAGCTTCACTAGCGGCTCCTACGAGCAGTACTTC

clone size: NA
D gene: TRBD1
J gene: TRBJ1-2
V gene: TRBV19
CDR3 protein: CASSIGRGNYGYTF
CDR3 DNA: TGTGCCAGTAGTATCGGCAGGGGGAACTATGGCTACACCTTC

clone size: NA
D gene: NA
J gene: TRBJ2-7
V gene: TRBV5-1
CDR3 protein: CASSLGRAPSEQYF
CDR3 DNA: TGCGCCAGCAGCTTGGGCAGGGCTCCATCCGAGCAGTACTTC

clone size: few
D gene: NA
J gene: TRBJ1-2
V gene: TRBV10-3
CDR3 protein: CAIGKAEENYGYTF
CDR3 DNA: TGTGCCATCGGGAAGGCCGAAGAGAACTATGGCTACACCTTC

clone size: NA
D gene: NA
J gene: TRBJ2-3
V gene: TRBV18
CDR3 protein: CASSPPSGTDTQYF
CDR3 DNA: TGTGCCAGCTCACCACCGTCAGGCACAGATACGCAGTATTTT

clone size: few
D gene: TRBD2
J gene: TRBJ2-1
V gene: TRBV18
CDR3 protein: CASSPPASGYNEQFF
CDR3 DNA: TGTGCCAGCTCACCACCGGCTAGCGGATACAATGAGCAGTTCTTC

clone size: NA
D gene: NA
J gene: TRBJ2-7
V gene: TRBV6-5
CDR3 protein: CASSRGAEFYEQYF
CDR3 DNA: TGTGCCAGCAGTCGGGGAGCGGAATTTTACGAGCAGTACTTC

clone size: NA
D gene: NA
J gene: TRBJ1-2
V gene: TRBV5-1
CDR3 protein: CASSDTTSGDAGGYTF
CDR3 DNA: TGCGCCAGCAGCGACACAACGTCAGGGGACGCCGGTGGCTACACCTTC

clone size: NA
D gene: NA
J gene: TRBJ2-7
V gene: TRBV5-1
CDR3 protein: CASSLVPGPSYEQYF
CDR3 DNA: TGCGCCAGCAGCTTGGTCCCAGGGCCCTCCTACGAGCAGTACTTC

clone size: NA
D gene: NA
J gene: TRBJ2-1
V gene: TRBV13
CDR3 protein: CASSLYLAGSSYNEQFF
CDR3 DNA: TGTGCCAGCAGCTTATACTTAGCTGGGAGCTCCTACAATGAGCAGTTCTTC

clone size: NA
D gene: NA
J gene: TRBJ2-1
V gene: TRBV5-1
CDR3 protein: CASSFRSASSYNEQFF
CDR3 DNA: TGCGCCAGCAGCTTCCGCTCTGCGAGCTCCTACAATGAGCAGTTCTTC

clone size: few
D gene: NA
J gene: TRBJ1-3
V gene: TRBV30
CDR3 protein: CALQGSGNTIYF
CDR3 DNA: TGTGCCTTGCAGGGGTCTGGAAACACCATATATTTT

clone size: NA
D gene: TRBD1
J gene: TRBJ2-7
V gene: TRBV7-2
CDR3 protein: CASSLSPPTGGYEQYF
CDR3 DNA: TGTGCCAGCAGCTTATCCCCCCCAACAGGGGGGTACGAGCAGTACTTC

clone size: NA
D gene: NA
J gene: TRBJ2-5
V gene: TRBV7-2
CDR3 protein: CASSPGQRETQYF
CDR3 DNA: TGTGCCAGCAGCCCCGGACAGCGAGAGACCCAGTACTTC

clone size: NA
D gene: NA
J gene: TRBJ2-7
V gene: TRBV23-1
CDR3 protein: CANRGLGYEQYF
CDR3 DNA: TGCGCCAACCGGGGGTTGGGTTACGAGCAGTACTTC

clone size: NA
D gene: TRBD1
J gene: TRBJ1-5
V gene: TRBV7-8
CDR3 protein: CASSPLDRGRGNSNQPQHF
CDR3 DNA: TGTGCCAGCAGCCCGCTCGACAGGGGTAGAGGAAATAGCAATCAGCCCCAGCATTTT

clone size: NA
D gene: TRBD2
J gene: TRBJ2-3
V gene: TRBV29-1
CDR3 protein: CSVDSGRVRDTQYF
CDR3 DNA: TGCAGCGTCGATAGCGGGAGGGTCAGAGATACGCAGTATTTT